The 27 T cell receptor beta chains below all came from one sample that was sequenced in a study of OX40 agonist ivuxolimab in advanced cancers. Libraries were made using the immunoSEQ multiplex PCR assay. TCRdb provides this immuneACCESS table in a form limited to in-frame rearrangements. Some clones are lacking; in checked studies, under half of them reflect an unresolved V gene, and why the rest are absent is not known. This sample holds tens of thousands of clones; roughly 88% were observed only once. The biggest ten clones account for 13% of the sample. Material: CD4+ or CD8+ T cells sorted from blood, obtained in a trial of the OX40 agonist ivuxolimab. All receptors derive from an adult with an advanced solid tumor such as melanoma, head and neck, liver or kidney cancer.

This chain joins TRBV14 and TRBJ2-4; TRBD2 agrees at 8 bases. V was clipped by 3 bases and J by 6 bases; unmatched bases: 7. The length of the CDR3 is 15 residues. The germline CDR1 and CDR2 sequences are SGHDN and FVKESK. CDR3 coding DNA: TGTGCCAGCAGCCAGTTTGAAAGCGGGGGAAACATTCAGTACTTC. Translated, it gives CASSQFESGGNIQYF.

The chain combines TRBV5-1 with TRBJ2-6, with D possibly called TRBD1 or TRBD2 (5 bases each). The germline V gene has CDR1 SGHRS and CDR2 YFSETQ. This CDR3 spans 18 amino acids. Trimming stripped 4 bases from V and 1 base from J, with 18 bases between. The CDR3 reads CASSARTPRTSGANVLTF. The CDR3 DNA reads TGCGCCAGCAGCGCCCGGACACCCAGGACTTCTGGGGCCAACGTCCTGACTTTC.

This clone was counted once. The rearrangement joins TRBV7-6 to TRBJ2-7; D perhaps matches TRBD2 (6 bases). Germline V CDR1 and CDR2: SGHVS, FNYEAQ. This CDR3 comprises 16 residues. Deletions cut 0 bases from V and 6 bases from J, with 18 bases between. CDR3 in amino acids: CASSLASGVSMSEQYF. DNA of the CDR3: TGTGCCAGCAGCTTAGCCTCGGGGGTAAGCATGAGCGAGCAGTACTTC.

V and J are TRBV27 and TRBJ2-7; 7 bases match TRBD2. Germline V gives CDR1 MNHEY, CDR2 SMNVEV (reference sequence). The CDR3 loop spans 14 amino acids. V shed 7 bases and J 1 base; nucleotides not matched to a gene: 7. The CDR3 spells CASTRTSASYEQYF. CDR3 DNA: TGTGCCAGCACCCGAACTAGCGCATCCTACGAGCAGTACTTC.

The chain joins TRBV6-1 to TRBJ1-3, with a possible D match to TRBD1 (5 bases). V lost 5 bases to trimming and J lost 6 bases, with 14 bases between them. The CDR3 length is 14 residues. CDR1 MNHNS and CDR2 SASEGT come from the germline V gene. Here the CDR3 DNA reads TGTGCCAGCAGTTTGGGGGGGGTTTTAAACACCATATATTTT. It translates to CASSLGGVLNTIYF.

This chain joins TRBV5-1 and TRBJ2-5; 10 bases align to TRBD1. Germline V gene sequence: CDR1 SGHRS, CDR2 YFSETQ. The CDR3 is 16 amino acids. Losses at the gene ends were 4 bases for V and 5 bases for J; bases not matched to a gene: 11. The CDR3 DNA reads TGCGCCAGCAGCCTAGCCGGGACAGGGGCGGGGGAGACCCAGTACTTC. This sequence encodes CASSLAGTGAGETQYF.

J is TRBJ2-5 and V is TRBV9; 7 nucleotides agree with TRBD2. Germline CDR1 reads SGDLS; CDR2 reads YYNGEE. The CDR3 extends over 16 amino acids. The V segment lost 4 bases and the J segment 5 bases; nucleotides outside the gene matches: 14. The CDR3, as DNA: TGTGCCAGCAGCCCTCTTGGGGCGGGAGTTTTGGAGACCCAGTACTTC. As protein: CASSPLGAGVLETQYF. Complete variable domain (other parts from reference TRBV9 and TRBJ2-5): DSGVTQTPKHLITATGQRVTLRCSPRSGDLSVYWYQQSLDQGLQFLIQYYNGEERAKGNILERFSAQQFPDLHSELNLSSLELGDSALYFCASSPLGAGVLETQYFGPGTRLLVL.

V usage is TRBV27 and J usage is TRBJ2-3; 11 nucleotides match TRBD2. CDR3 length: 16 amino acids. The V and J ends lost 3 bases and 1 base, in that order; junction bases with no gene match: 3. The germline gives CDR1 MNHEY, CDR2 SMNVEV (reference sequence). In DNA, the CDR3 is TGTGCCAGCAGTTTTACTAGCGGGGGAGGCACAGATACGCAGTATTTT. This codes for CASSFTSGGGTDTQYF.

This sequence joins TRBV4-1 and TRBJ1-2; TRBD1 aligns across 7 bases. CDR3 length: 14 residues. Germline V gene sequence: CDR1 MGHRA, CDR2 YSYEKL. The V gene end was trimmed by 0 bases and the J gene end by 10 bases; junction bases not matched to a gene: 8. The CDR3 is CASSQDRGRWYYTF. CDR3 bases: TGCGCCAGCAGCCAAGATAGGGGGCGGTGGTACTACACCTTC.

This clone was observed once. The rearrangement uses TRBV5-1 and TRBJ2-7, with 12 bases that match TRBD1. The V gene end was trimmed by 0 bases and the J gene end by 3 bases; junction bases not matched to a gene: 4. The CDR3 covers 16 residues. Germline assignment: CDR1 SGHRS and CDR2 YFSETQ. The CDR3 nucleotides read TGCGCCAGCAGCTTGGCCGGGACAGGGGGCTTCTACGAGCAGTACTTC. This translates into CASSLAGTGGFYEQYF.

The count of this clone is one. V and J are TRBV5-1 and TRBJ1-1, with 7 bases identical to TRBD1. This CDR3 comprises 14 residues. The germline V gene encodes CDR1 SGHRS and CDR2 YFSETQ. J lost 5 bases, V lost 2 bases, and 6 bases had no gene match. The CDR3 nucleotides are TGCGCCAGCAGCTTCAGGGGGTTGGGGACTGAAGCTTTCTTT. Translated, it gives CASSFRGLGTEAFF.

The chain uses TRBV15 and TRBJ2-7, with no clear D. This CDR3 region has 15 residues. The V end lost 0 bases, the J end lost 0 bases, and 9 bases lay between the germline ends. Germline assignment: CDR1 LNHNV and CDR2 YYDKDF (reference sequence). The CDR3 protein is CATSRDGIGSYEQYF. The CDR3 DNA sequence: TGTGCCACCAGCAGAGATGGAATCGGCTCCTACGAGCAGTACTTC.

This chain joins TRBV5-6 and TRBJ2-3, with D possibly being TRBD1 or TRBD2 (5 bases each). The V and J ends lost 6 bases and 7 bases respectively, with 18 bases between them. Per germline, CDR1 SGHDT and CDR2 YYEEEE. The CDR3 extends over 14 amino acids. The CDR3 nucleotides read TGTGCCAGCATCAGAGGGACCGCCCGGAATACGCAGTATTTT. It specifies CASIRGTARNTQYF. Together with reference TRBV5-6 and TRBJ2-3, the CDR3 gives the full variable domain: DAGVTQSPTHLIKTRGQQVTLRCSPKSGHDTVSWYQQALGQGPQFIFQYYEEEERQRGNFPDRFSGHQFPNYSSELNVNALLLGDSALYLCASIRGTARNTQYFGPGTRLTVL.

This rearrangement joins TRBV19 to TRBJ2-1, with 9 positions matching TRBD1. Germline CDR1 LNHDA, CDR2 SQIVND (reference sequence). This CDR3 comprises 17 residues. With V trimmed by 3 bases and J by 0 bases, 6 bases remained unmatched. CDR3 DNA: TGTGCCAGTAGTATCTTCGGACAGGGGAGCTCCTACAATGAGCAGTTCTTC. Translation gives CASSIFGQGSSYNEQFF. Combining the CDR3 with reference TRBV19 and TRBJ2-1 gives the whole variable domain DGGITQSPKYLFRKEGQNVTLSCEQNLNHDAMYWYRQDPGQGLRLIYYSQIVNDFQKGDIAEGYSVSREKKESFPLTVTSAQKNPTAFYLCASSIFGQGSSYNEQFFGPGTRLTVL.

The chain couples TRBV5-8 to TRBJ1-5; D is possibly TRBD1 (5 bases). V shed 1 base and J shed 8 bases, with 22 bases lying between them. The CDR3 has 17 amino acids. Looked up from germline, CDR1 is SGHTS and CDR2 is YDEGEE. This CDR3 is CASSLSGTTRRGEPQHF. The CDR3 DNA is TGTGCCAGCAGCTTGTCCGGGACCACTCGTCGGGGTGAGCCCCAGCATTTT.

CDR3 sequence (DNA): TGTGCCAGCTCACCAGGGGTAACTAATGAAAAACTGTTTTTT. Translated: CASSPGVTNEKLFF. The J gene is TRBJ1-4, the V gene TRBV18; D remains unclear. CDR1 and CDR2 (germline): KGHSH, LQKENI. Trimming took off 2 bases at V and 1 base at J, with 5 bases between the two ends. The CDR3 sequence is 14 residues long.

The chain carries TRBV2 and TRBJ2-7; 9 nucleotides agree with TRBD1. J lost 2 bases, V lost 8 bases, and 7 bases had no gene match. Germline lookup yields CDR1 SNHLY and CDR2 FYNNEI. The CDR3 has 14 residues. This chain's CDR3 is CASRRQGETYEQYF. DNA of the CDR3: TGTGCCAGCCGGCGACAGGGGGAGACCTACGAGCAGTACTTC.

The V and J genes are TRBV28 and TRBJ1-3, with D possibly being TRBD1 (6 bases). The CDR3 contains 15 residues. The V end lost 7 bases, the J end lost 0 bases, and 13 bases lay between the germline ends. Per the germline V gene, CDR1 is MDHEN and CDR2 is SYDVKM. CDR3 sequence: CASTHRTVSGNTIYF. CDR3 nucleotides: TGTGCCAGCACCCATAGGACAGTCTCTGGAAACACCATATATTTT.

The chain couples TRBV5-4 to TRBJ1-2; 10 bases map to TRBD1. The CDR3 is 14 amino acids. J lost 8 bases, V lost 3 bases, and 7 bases had no gene match. CDR1 and CDR2 from the germline V gene are SGHNT and YYREEE (reference sequence). The CDR3 DNA follows: TGTGCCAGCAGCTCGGGACAGGGGAGCCTAGGCTACACCTTC. It is translated as CASSSGQGSLGYTF.

The chain joins TRBV5-1 to TRBJ2-1; 8 bases fit TRBD2. The V segment lost 3 bases and the J segment 2 bases; nucleotides outside the gene matches: 7. There are 16 residues in the CDR3. The germline CDR1 and CDR2 sequences are SGHRS and YFSETQ. The CDR3 nucleotides read TGCGCCAGCAGCTACCGGGCGGGAGGCCCCTACAATGAGCAGTTCTTC. Amino acids: CASSYRAGGPYNEQFF.

In this sample, this clone turned up once. The chain couples TRBV11-2 to TRBJ2-5; the D is unclear. Per germline, CDR1 SGHAT and CDR2 FQNNGV. With 7 bases removed from V and 4 bases from J, the gap between germline ends came to 13 bases. This CDR3 comprises 13 residues. DNA of the CDR3: TGTGCCAGCACCCGAGACGGCCGAGAGACCCAGTACTTC. Its protein is CASTRDGRETQYF.

The chain carries TRBV28 and TRBJ1-1, with D possibly TRBD1 on 5 matching bases. From germline, CDR1 is MDHEN and CDR2 SYDVKM. The CDR3 runs to 16 residues. Trimming took 6 bases from V and 4 from J, leaving 21 bases between them. The CDR3 region is CASSQGYGGWSTEAFF. The DNA for the CDR3 is TGTGCCAGCAGCCAAGGGTACGGGGGGTGGAGCACTGAAGCTTTCTTT.

This CDR3 is CASSKSTGADTQYF. The CDR3 DNA sequence: TGTGCCAGCAGCAAGTCCACAGGGGCAGATACGCAGTATTTT. The chain couples TRBV7-3 to TRBJ2-3; 7 nucleotides agree with TRBD1. Trimming cost V 5 bases and J 4 bases; bases outside gene matches: 6. This CDR3 comprises 14 residues. Germline V gene data show CDR1 as SGHTA and CDR2 as FQGTGA.

This clone was picked up one time. The rearrangement joins TRBV6-6 to TRBJ2-7, with TRBD1 identical over 7 bases. CDR1 and CDR2 from the germline V gene are MNHNY and SVGAGI (reference sequence). The CDR3 has 13 amino acids. With V trimmed by 4 bases and J by 7 bases, 7 bases remained unmatched. CDR3 in DNA: TGTGCCAGCAGTTCCGGACAGGTGGGTGAGCAGTACTTC. This gives the protein CASSSGQVGEQYF.

The chain employs TRBV5-1 and TRBJ2-2, with D perhaps assigned TRBD1 or TRBD2 (7 bases each). With 3 bases removed from V and 0 bases from J, the gap between germline ends came to 21 bases. Germline CDR1 and CDR2: SGHRS and YFSETQ. CDR3 length: 19 residues. This CDR3 is CASSWGGQSSGTNTGELFF. The DNA for the CDR3 is TGCGCCAGCAGCTGGGGGGGACAGTCTAGCGGAACGAACACCGGGGAGCTGTTTTTT.

The V and J genes are TRBV7-9 and TRBJ2-3, with D tentatively TRBD2 (6 bases). Per germline, CDR1 SEHNR and CDR2 FQNEAQ (reference sequence). The V end lost 4 bases, the J end lost 2 bases, and 13 bases lay between the germline ends. This CDR3 has 15 amino acids. The CDR3 is CASSSQRVPTDTQYF. CDR3 bases: TGTGCCAGCAGCTCCCAGCGGGTACCCACAGATACGCAGTATTTT.

The chain carries TRBV2 and TRBJ2-1; TRBD2 matches at 11 bases. The CDR3 sequence is 15 residues long. CDR1 is SNHLY, CDR2 FYNNEI, per germline. V was clipped by 1 base and J by 15 bases; unmatched bases: 11. CDR3 in amino acids: CASSEGLAGGGVRFF. The CDR3 DNA reads as TGTGCCAGCAGTGAAGGTCTAGCGGGAGGAGGAGTTAGGTTCTTC.